The 25 T cell receptor beta chains presented below share a single source sample, sequenced in a study of beta chain features in type 1 diabetes. The whole isolated RNA underwent reverse transcription, so sequencing captured expressed TCRB transcripts. The repertoire was sequenced with immunoSEQ multiplex PCR; TCRdb's copy has only in-frame clones and lacks some. This table has fewer than 200,000 clones, around 8.5% appearing once. The specimen was central memory CD4+ T cells from blood. The receptors shown here come from a man younger than 35 in good health.

This clone has a handful of counts. This chain uses TRBV7-9 with TRBJ2-5; the match to TRBD2 covers 9 bases. The V and J ends lost 4 bases and 5 bases, in that order; junction bases with no gene match: 11. In germline, CDR1 is SEHNR, CDR2 FQNEAQ (reference sequence). This CDR3 has 16 amino acids. CDR3 sequence (DNA): TGTGCCAGCAGCTCCCAGAAGCGGGGGGCCCTTGAGACCCAGTACTTC. It specifies CASSSQKRGALETQYF.

This clone turned up a few times. V gene TRBV4-1 combines with J gene TRBJ1-1, with no clear D. Per the germline V gene, CDR1 is MGHRA and CDR2 is YSYEKL. V was shortened by 2 bases and J by 8 bases, with 15 bases between the two germline ends. CDR3 length: 14 amino acids. The CDR3 DNA follows: TGCGCCAGCAGCCAAAGTGCTGGGAGGGCCGAAGCTTTCTTT. Translation gives CASSQSAGRAEAFF.

This clone has a handful of counts. The chain joins TRBV5-4 to TRBJ2-7; D remains ambiguous. The CDR3 has 13 residues. Germline V gene sequence: CDR1 SGHNT, CDR2 YYREEE (reference sequence). Deletions cut 1 base from V and 0 bases from J, with 5 bases between. The CDR3 loop reads CASSLPHSYEQYF. For the CDR3, the DNA is TGTGCCAGCAGCTTGCCACACTCCTACGAGCAGTACTTC.

This clone has more than one count but fewer than ten. V gene TRBV10-3 combines with J gene TRBJ1-1, with D possibly being TRBD1 (5 bases). V was shortened by 9 bases and J by 5 bases, with 19 bases between the two germline ends. Germline values: CDR1 ENHRY, CDR2 SYGVKD. The CDR3 totals 14 residues. The CDR3 DNA follows: TGTGCCATTCGCCAATTTGGGGGGGAAACTGAAGCTTTCTTT. This codes for CAIRQFGGETEAFF.

The sample holds many counts of this clone. This chain connects TRBV14 to TRBJ2-7, with no clear D. The CDR3 loop spans 14 amino acids. The V gene lost 2 bases and the J gene lost 2 bases, with 10 bases spanning the gap. Germline CDR1 is SGHDN and CDR2 is FVKESK. The CDR3 region has the DNA TGTGCCAGCAGCCAAATCCAGAATCCCTACGAGCAGTACTTC. Amino acid sequence: CASSQIQNPYEQYF.

This clone has ten or more counts. The chain uses TRBV11-2 and TRBJ2-7, with D possibly being TRBD1 (5 bases). Germline CDR1 reads SGHAT; CDR2 reads FQNNGV. V shed 2 bases and J shed 4 bases, with 9 bases lying between them. The CDR3 is 13 residues long. The chain's CDR3 is CASSLSDSYEQYF. The CDR3, as DNA: TGTGCCAGCAGCTTATCCGACAGTTACGAGCAGTACTTC. The complete variable domain, with remaining parts taken from reference TRBV11-2 and TRBJ2-7, reads EAGVAQSPRYKIIEKRQSVAFWCNPISGHATLYWYQQILGQGPKLLIQFQNNGVVDDSQLPKDRFSAERLKGVDSTLKIQPAKLEDSAVYLCASSLSDSYEQYFGPGTRLTVT.

This clone was seen repeatedly, ten times or more. V and J are TRBV25-1 and TRBJ2-7, with TRBD1 matching 10 bases. Trimming removed 8 bases from V and 5 bases from J; junction bases left unmatched: 21. This CDR3 region has 18 residues. Germline CDR1 is MGHDK and CDR2 is SYGVNS. The CDR3 region is CASSPTGTGEWSAHEQYF. The CDR3 coding sequence is TGTGCCAGCTCCCCAACCGGGACAGGGGAATGGTCTGCCCACGAGCAGTACTTC.

The rearrangement joins TRBV7-9 to TRBJ1-1; D is ambiguous. V was trimmed by 0 bases and J by 4 bases, leaving 9 bases between them. This CDR3 has 14 amino acids. The germline CDR1 and CDR2 sequences are SEHNR and FQNEAQ (reference sequence). The chain's CDR3 is CASSLAGDGTEAFF. The CDR3 DNA is TGTGCCAGCAGCTTAGCGGGAGATGGCACTGAAGCTTTCTTT. The full variable domain, rest sourced from reference TRBV7-9 and TRBJ1-1, is DTGVSQNPRHKITKRGQNVTFRCDPISEHNRLYWYRQTLGQGPEFLTYFQNEAQLEKSRLLSDRFSAERPKGSFSTLEIQRTEQGDSAMYLCASSLAGDGTEAFFGQGTRLTVV.

The table lists this clone with a few counts. The V gene is TRBV7-9, the J gene TRBJ1-1; D might be TRBD1 (5 bases). Germline loops: CDR1 SEHNR, CDR2 FQNEAQ (reference sequence). V was pared by 4 bases and J by 5 bases, with 17 bases between. The CDR3 contains 15 residues. Written as DNA, the CDR3 is TGTGCCAGCAGCTCCCACGCGGGGGGTCGGACTGAAGCTTTCTTT. Residues: CASSSHAGGRTEAFF.

This clone came up many times. V is TRBV7-2 and J is TRBJ1-2, with no clear D. Between the trimmed V and J ends, which lost 5 bases and 0 bases, there was a span of 16 bases. Germline values: CDR1 SGHTA, CDR2 FQGNSA. The CDR3 runs to 16 residues. The DNA for the CDR3 is TGTGCCAGCAGCCGATGGGAGAGCCGTTCTAACTATGGCTACACCTTC. This encodes CASSRWESRSNYGYTF.

There are a few counts of this clone. The CDR3 sequence is CASSTGGQETQYF. Here the CDR3 DNA reads TGTGCCAGCAGTACAGGGGGGCAAGAGACCCAGTACTTC. The chain combines TRBV27 with TRBJ2-5; 8 bases are a match to TRBD1. Germline CDR1 reads MNHEY; CDR2 reads SMNVEV (reference sequence). The V gene end was trimmed by 5 bases and the J gene end by 2 bases; junction bases not matched to a gene: 1. The CDR3 loop spans 13 amino acids.

The genes are TRBV5-1 and TRBJ2-7; 14 bases are a match to TRBD2. The germline gives CDR1 SGHRS, CDR2 YFSETQ. This CDR3 comprises 17 residues. With V trimmed by 4 bases and J by 4 bases, 10 bases remained unmatched. CDR3 bases: TGCGCCAGCAGCGAAGGGACTAGCGGGAGCAGGGGTTACGAGCAGTACTTC. Protein sequence: CASSEGTSGSRGYEQYF.

This clone was seen a few times. The chain links TRBV9 to TRBJ1-2, with TRBD1 matching over 9 bases. The CDR3 consists of 17 residues. V dropped 0 bases and J dropped 2; count of bases not matched to a gene: 8. Looked up from germline, CDR1 is SGDLS and CDR2 is YYNGEE. The CDR3 DNA sequence: TGTGCCAGCAGCGTAGATCCTTTCGGACAGGGGAACTATGGCTACACCTTC. Its translation: CASSVDPFGQGNYGYTF.

This clone appeared a few times. The rearrangement links TRBV7-2 to TRBJ2-4; maybe TRBD2 (5 bases). CDR1 is SGHTA and CDR2 is FQGNSA in the germline V gene. The germline V and J ends were trimmed by 1 base and 1 base, with 20 bases remaining between them. This CDR3 has 19 amino acids. CDR3 protein: CASSLEPEAEGWAKNIQYF. The CDR3 nucleotides are TGTGCCAGCAGCTTAGAACCTGAAGCGGAAGGGTGGGCCAAAAACATTCAGTACTTC. The full variable domain, completed using reference TRBV7-2 and TRBJ2-4, is GAGVSQSPSNKVTEKGKDVELRCDPISGHTALYWYRQSLGQGLEFLIYFQGNSAPDKSGLPSDRFSAERTGGSVSTLTIQRTQQEDSAVYLCASSLEPEAEGWAKNIQYFGAGTRLSVL.

The J gene is TRBJ2-3, the V gene TRBV30; 9 bases are shared with TRBD1. The length of the CDR3 is 15 residues. Germline CDR1 is GTSNPN and CDR2 is SVGIG (reference sequence). V trimming: 2 bases; J trimming: 5 bases; junction bases outside the gene matches: 8. In nucleotides, the CDR3 is TGTGCCTGGAGTACCAAGGGACAGGGTGGAGATACGCAGTATTTT. This gives the protein CAWSTKGQGGDTQYF.

The rearrangement joins TRBV7-2 to TRBJ2-2, with D possibly TRBD1 on 6 matching bases. V shed 1 base and J shed 5 bases, with 14 bases lying between them. The CDR3 is 16 residues long. CDR1 SGHTA and CDR2 FQGNSA come from the germline V gene. CDR3 in amino acids: CASSLVSGQGTGELFF. CDR3 DNA: TGTGCCAGCAGCTTAGTGTCCGGTCAGGGGACCGGGGAGCTGTTTTTT.

This clone was observed a few times. The genes are TRBV7-2 and TRBJ1-6; TRBD1 agrees at 8 bases. The J segment lost 4 bases and the V segment lost 3 bases, leaving 8 bases of the junction unmatched. The CDR3 is 17 residues long. CDR1 is SGHTA and CDR2 is FQGNSA in the germline V gene. The DNA for the CDR3 is TGTGCCAGCAGCTTGCGACAGGGGAGAGGGTATAATTCACCCCTCCACTTT. Its protein is CASSLRQGRGYNSPLHF.

This clone was observed a few times. The CDR3 DNA reads as TGTGCCAGCAGCGTACTAGCGGGAGAGAATACGCAGTATTTT. The encoded protein is CASSVLAGENTQYF. The chain has TRBV9 and TRBJ2-3; 10 nucleotides match TRBD2. This CDR3 comprises 14 residues. Germline loops: CDR1 SGDLS, CDR2 YYNGEE. J lost 7 bases, V lost 1 base, and 3 bases had no gene match.

This clone was counted only a few times. The genes are TRBV4-2 and TRBJ2-3, with 10 bases that match TRBD1. CDR3 length: 17 amino acids. Per germline, CDR1 LGHNA and CDR2 YNFKEQ. J was trimmed by 1 base and V by 4 bases; bases with no gene match: 8. CDR3 DNA sequence: TGTGCCAGCAGCCCGGGACAGGGGACTTACGGCACAGATACGCAGTATTTT. It encodes CASSPGQGTYGTDTQYF.

This clone was counted only a few times. The chain joins TRBV5-4 to TRBJ1-2, with a tentative D call TRBD1 (5 bases). The V gene's germline CDR1 is SGHNT and CDR2 YYREEE (reference sequence). There are 14 residues in the CDR3. Trimming took 1 base from V and 4 from J, leaving 11 bases between them. The CDR3 nucleotides read TGTGCCAGCAGCTTGAGTGGCAGGGCCTATGGCTACACCTTC. Encoded protein: CASSLSGRAYGYTF.

The CDR3 sequence is CAWNRRASGRAWGTDTQYF. CDR3 coding DNA: TGTGCCTGGAATAGGAGGGCTAGCGGGAGGGCCTGGGGCACAGATACGCAGTATTTT. The chain links TRBV30 to TRBJ2-3; 12 nucleotides match TRBD2. Germline values: CDR1 GTSNPN, CDR2 SVGIG (reference sequence). There are 19 residues in the CDR3. The J segment lost 1 base and the V segment lost 4 bases, leaving 15 bases of the junction unmatched. The whole variable domain, filled in from reference TRBV30 and TRBJ2-3, reads SQTIHQWPATLVQPVGSPLSLECTVEGTSNPNLYWYRQAAGRGLQLLFYSVGIGQISSEVPQNLSASRPQDRQFILSSKKLLLSDSGFYLCAWNRRASGRAWGTDTQYFGPGTRLTVL.

The chain's CDR3 is CASSGAGSKDTQYF. CDR3 nucleotide sequence: TGTGCCAGCAGCGGCGCGGGTAGTAAAGATACGCAGTATTTT. The chain joins TRBV9 to TRBJ2-3; a weak D match, TRBD2 (5 bases). CDR3 length: 14 amino acids. Germline CDR1 reads SGDLS; CDR2 reads YYNGEE. Trimming took off 3 bases at V and 5 bases at J, with 13 bases between the two ends.

The rearrangement joins TRBV18 to TRBJ2-7; the match to TRBD1 covers 8 bases. V lost 2 bases and J lost 6; bases outside the gene matches: 3. From germline, CDR1 is KGHSH and CDR2 LQKENI. The CDR3 runs 13 residues. CDR3 sequence reads: CASSPTQGVEQYF. The CDR3 DNA is TGTGCCAGCTCACCAACACAGGGGGTCGAGCAGTACTTC.

This clone was found a few times. V gene TRBV9 combines with J gene TRBJ2-1; tentatively, D is TRBD2 (5 bases). There are 19 residues in the CDR3. V gave up 0 bases and J gave up 5 bases, with 24 bases separating them. CDR1 and CDR2 from the germline V gene are SGDLS and YYNGEE. CDR3 region: CASSVDEGERVGRNNEQFF. The DNA for the CDR3 is TGTGCCAGCAGCGTAGATGAGGGAGAGAGGGTCGGGCGAAACAATGAGCAGTTCTTC.

The CDR3 sequence is CASRTTGSSYEQYF. For the CDR3, the DNA is TGTGCCAGTAGGACTACAGGGAGCTCCTACGAGCAGTACTTC. The chain recombines TRBV19 with TRBJ2-7; D may be TRBD1 (6 bases). Per germline, CDR1 LNHDA and CDR2 SQIVND (reference sequence). V lost 6 bases to trimming and J lost 0 bases, with 12 bases between them. CDR3 length: 14 residues.